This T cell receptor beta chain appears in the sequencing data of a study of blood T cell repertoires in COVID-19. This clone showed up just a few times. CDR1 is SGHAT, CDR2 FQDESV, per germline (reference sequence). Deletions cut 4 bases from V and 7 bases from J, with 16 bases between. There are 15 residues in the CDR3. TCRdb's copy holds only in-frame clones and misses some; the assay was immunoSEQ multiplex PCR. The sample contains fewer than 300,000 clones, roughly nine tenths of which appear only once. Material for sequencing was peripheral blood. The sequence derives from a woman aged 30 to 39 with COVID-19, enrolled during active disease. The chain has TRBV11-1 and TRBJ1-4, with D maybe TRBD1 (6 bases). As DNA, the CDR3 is TGTGCCAGCAGCTCCACCCGGGACAAAAGTGAAAAACTGTTTTTT. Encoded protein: CASSSTRDKSEKLFF.